This TCR beta chain is from a study of CD8+CD57+ T cells in acquired aplastic anemia. Turning to the study itself: Sorted CD4+ and CD8+ cells gave an average of roughly 3.3 ug of DNA. As sequenced from healthy donors, CD4+ cells averaged roughly 10 million reads.

To note about this clonotype: Antigen unknown.

Broader study findings: It was found that roughly 29 CD8+ CDR3 sequences were shared between patients and controls.

Germline V CDR1 and CDR2: SGHVS, FQNEAQ. This CDR3 has 13 residues. Trimming stripped 6 bases from V and 2 bases from J, with 10 bases between. Profiling that covered TCR beta VDJ and CDR3 relied on genomic DNA as its template. Via MiXCR, TCRdb re-called the reads, giving one row per CDR3 protein. The sample shows about 210,000 distinct CDR3 sequences, 61% of them seen only once. The sequence came from a human donor in good health. Sequenced input: sorted CD4+, CD8+, or CD8+CD57+ T cells (not recorded which) from PBMCs. This chain links TRBV7-8 with TRBJ2-5; possible D gene TRBD2, 5 bases. The CDR3 DNA is TGTGCCAGCAGTTGGGAGCGACAAGAGACCCAGTACTTC. This sequence encodes CASSWERQETQYF. The whole variable domain, filled in from reference TRBV7-8 and TRBJ2-5, reads GAGVSQSPRYKVAKRGQDVALRCDPISGHVSLFWYQQALGQGPEFLTYFQNEAQLDKSGLPSDRFFAERPEGSVSTLKIQRTQQEDSAVYLCASSWERQETQYFGPGTRLLVL.